This T cell receptor (beta chain) was observed in a study of CD8 T cells in ankylosing spondylitis. Study-wide results and limits: A TCR beta motif of about 8 highly homologous variants appeared characteristic of ankylosing spondylitis blood. In ankylosing spondylitis patients, matched synovial fluid reportedly showed significant enrichment of disease-linked clones.

For TCR beta, libraries came from quantitative 5'-RACE with molecular barcodes. In TCRdb, the 5' RACE reads were re-called with MiXCR into one record per CDR3 protein. The table has 350,000 or so distinct CDR3 sequences, 11% seen once. This clonotype was detected ten times or more. Its antigen is currently unknown. V was pared by 5 bases and J by 7 bases, with 15 bases between. This CDR3 has 14 amino acids. Sequenced input: blood, either unsorted or a sorted T cell fraction (not recorded which). The receptor comes from a female donor with ankylosing spondylitis or in good health (not recorded which). The genes are TRBV12-3 or TRBV12-4 and TRBJ2-1; D possibly uses TRBD1 or TRBD2 (5 bases each). CDR3 protein: CASSNTGTLNEQFF. DNA for the CDR3: TGTGCCAGCAGTAACACCGGGACGTTGAATGAGCAGTTCTTC.